The 23 T cell receptor beta chains listed next were all sequenced from one sample in a study of blood T cell repertoires in COVID-19 (dated by TCRdb to 2019 to 2021). The library was produced with the immunoSEQ multiplex PCR assay. Sourced from immuneACCESS, this table was stored by TCRdb with only in-frame sequences that have V and J called. A share of the clones is absent; for the studies checked, an unresolved V gene accounts for under half, and the remainder has no known explanation. This sample holds 50,000 to 70,000 clones; about 86% were observed only once. The top ten hold over 6% of the sample. Specimen: peripheral blood. The receptor source for this set is a man between 50 and 59 years old with active COVID-19.

The V and J genes are TRBV29-1 and TRBJ1-2; weak D call: TRBD1 (5 bases). Germline CDR1 is SQVTM and CDR2 is ANQGSEA. The length of the CDR3 is 13 residues. Between the trimmed V and J ends, which lost 1 base and 4 bases, there was a span of 10 bases. Here the CDR3 DNA reads TGCAGCGTTGAAGGGGGCGTGACCTATGGCTACACCTTC. It translates to CSVEGGVTYGYTF.

By sample share, this clone is medium-sized. V gene TRBV2 combines with J gene TRBJ2-2; TRBD1 aligns across 11 bases. The J segment lost 4 bases and the V segment lost 3 bases, leaving 1 base of the junction unmatched. CDR3 size: 15 residues. The germline gives CDR1 SNHLY, CDR2 FYNNEI. CDR3 coding DNA: TGTGCCAGCAGTGACGGGACAGGGGGCACCGGGGAGCTGTTTTTT. Its protein product is CASSDGTGGTGELFF.

This clone was recorded a few times. V is TRBV5-5 and J is TRBJ2-1; D not resolved. Trimming shortened V by 0 bases and J by 7 bases, and 17 bases separated the two germline ends. Germline CDR1 SGHKS, CDR2 YYEKEE (reference sequence). CDR3 length: 16 residues. DNA for the CDR3: TGTGCCAGCAGCTTGGCGGCTAGTAGCCTCAGTAATGAGCAGTTCTTC. This sequence encodes CASSLAASSLSNEQFF.

The V call is TRBV9, the J call TRBJ1-1; 7 nucleotides match TRBD1. CDR3 length: 14 residues. Germline loops: CDR1 SGDLS, CDR2 YYNGEE. Germline trimming cut 4 bases from V and 6 bases from J; bases unmatched to any gene: 9. CDR3 loop: CASSPRQGPAEAFF. The CDR3 region has the DNA TGTGCCAGCAGCCCGAGACAGGGTCCCGCTGAAGCTTTCTTT.

V is TRBV7-8 and J is TRBJ2-3; no reliable D call. V lost 3 bases, J lost 1 base, and 8 bases lay in between. CDR1 is SGHVS and CDR2 is FQNEAQ in the germline V gene. The CDR3 has 14 amino acids. The CDR3 DNA reads as TGTGCCAGCAGCTTTAGCAGTCGCACAGATACGCAGTATTTT. Translating it yields CASSFSSRTDTQYF.

This clone has only one observation. The chain carries TRBV11-2 and TRBJ2-5, with D possibly TRBD2 on 6 matching bases. Between the trimmed V and J ends, which lost 5 bases and 4 bases, there was a span of 14 bases. Germline loops: CDR1 SGHAT, CDR2 FQNNGV. The CDR3 has 14 amino acids. The CDR3 protein is CASSPSGLLETQYF. For the CDR3, the DNA is TGTGCCAGCAGCCCAAGCGGGCTCTTAGAGACCCAGTACTTC. Variable domain in full (rest from reference TRBV11-2 and TRBJ2-5): EAGVAQSPRYKIIEKRQSVAFWCNPISGHATLYWYQQILGQGPKLLIQFQNNGVVDDSQLPKDRFSAERLKGVDSTLKIQPAKLEDSAVYLCASSPSGLLETQYFGPGTRLLVL.

The chain employs TRBV21-1 and TRBJ2-6; TRBD1 is taken as the D call from the table, unchecked against the DNA. TRBV21-1 is classified as a pseudogene. The CDR3 has 18 residues. Here the CDR3 DNA reads TGTGCCAGCAGCAAACCTGGGGACAGAAGCTCTGGGGCCAACGTCCTGACTTTC. As protein: CASSKPGDRSSGANVLTF.

The rearrangement joins TRBV6-4 to TRBJ2-1, with 15 bases matching TRBD2. CDR3 length: 16 amino acids. The germline V gene encodes CDR1 MRHNA and CDR2 SNTAGT. Trimming cost V 2 bases and J 7 bases; bases outside gene matches: 3. CDR3 protein: CASSDGLAGGLNEQFF. The CDR3 bases are TGTGCCAGCAGTGACGGACTAGCGGGAGGGCTGAATGAGCAGTTCTTC.

This clone was detected only once. V gene TRBV19 combines with J gene TRBJ1-4; D not certain. From germline, CDR1 is LNHDA and CDR2 SQIVND (reference sequence). With 3 bases removed from V and 8 bases from J, the gap between germline ends came to 10 bases. The CDR3 is made up of 13 amino acids. The CDR3 coding sequence is TGTGCCAGTAGTATGGGCACGAACGAAAAACTGTTTTTT. Its translation: CASSMGTNEKLFF.

This clone was found a few times. V usage is TRBV13 and J usage is TRBJ1-2; weak D call: TRBD1 (6 bases). CDR3 length: 17 amino acids. Trimming removed 2 bases at V and 3 bases at J, with 19 bases between. Germline V gene sequence: CDR1 PRHDT, CDR2 FYEKMQ (reference sequence). CDR3 in DNA: TGTGCCAGCAGCTTAAGTGGTTGGCAGGGGAGAGACTATGGCTACACCTTC. Protein product: CASSLSGWQGRDYGYTF.

V and J are TRBV7-2 and TRBJ2-3, with TRBD2 matching 12 bases. With V trimmed by 5 bases and J by 2 bases, 5 bases remained unmatched. This CDR3 region has 16 residues. CDR1 SGHTA and CDR2 FQGNSA come from the germline V gene. CDR3 sequence reads: CASSPLAGGVTDTQYF. The CDR3 coding sequence is TGTGCCAGCAGCCCCCTAGCGGGGGGGGTCACAGATACGCAGTATTTT.

V gene TRBV7-2 combines with J gene TRBJ1-2, with D maybe TRBD1 (6 bases). The CDR3 contains 14 residues. The V and J ends lost 4 bases and 8 bases respectively, with 17 bases between them. The germline gives CDR1 SGHTA, CDR2 FQGNSA. This chain's CDR3 is CASSSRDTLGGYTF. The CDR3 nucleotides read TGTGCCAGCAGCTCACGGGACACTCTGGGAGGCTACACCTTC.

This clone was counted a single time. The rearrangement uses TRBV9 and TRBJ2-7; D is uncertain. This CDR3 has 10 residues. V was cut by 6 bases and J by 12 bases, with 13 bases left in between. Germline CDR1 is SGDLS and CDR2 is YYNGEE. The CDR3 sequence: CASTPVRRYV. CDR3 nucleotide sequence: TGTGCCAGCACTCCCGTTAGGAGGTACGTC.

This chain uses TRBV5-1 with TRBJ2-3; 14 positions agree with TRBD2. CDR3 length equals 15 residues. The germline V gene has CDR1 SGHRS and CDR2 YFSETQ. J gave up 4 bases and V 4 bases, and 2 bases lay outside the gene matches. Written as DNA, the CDR3 is TGCGCCAGCAGCACGGGACTAGCGGGAGCAGATACGCAGTATTTT. Encoded protein: CASSTGLAGADTQYF.

In its sample, this clone was seen once. The chain is built from TRBV27 and TRBJ1-4; D perhaps matches TRBD1 (6 bases). The V gene's germline CDR1 is MNHEY and CDR2 SMNVEV (reference sequence). V lost 0 bases and J lost 5, with 13 bases in between. The CDR3 runs 16 residues. The CDR3 here is CASSLSPTGANEKLFF. CDR3 nucleotides: TGTGCCAGCAGTTTATCGCCGACAGGCGCGAATGAAAAACTGTTTTTT.

The chain carries TRBV3-1 (or the pseudogene TRBV3-2) and TRBJ2-1, with 10 nucleotides matching TRBD2. Germline CDR1 LGHDT, CDR2 YNNKEL (reference sequence). This CDR3 has 15 amino acids. The V and J ends lost 4 bases and 5 bases, in that order; junction bases with no gene match: 5. CDR3 DNA: TGTGCCAGCAGCCCATGGACTAGCGGAAACAATGAGCAGTTCTTC. Translated, it gives CASSPWTSGNNEQFF.

The genes are TRBV9 and TRBJ2-1, with 13 nucleotides matching TRBD2. Germline CDR1 reads SGDLS; CDR2 reads YYNGEE. V gave up 4 bases and J gave up 4 bases; unmatched junction bases: 8. The CDR3 covers 17 residues. CDR3 region: CASSPRRTSGRYNEQFF. The CDR3 coding sequence is TGTGCCAGCAGCCCTCGAAGGACTAGCGGGAGATACAATGAGCAGTTCTTC.

The count of this clone is one. The rearrangement uses TRBV7-5 and TRBJ2-7; no check of the table's D call, TRBD1, against the DNA was made. TRBV7-5 is marked as a pseudogene. The CDR3 has 14 residues. The CDR3 coding sequence is TGTGCCAGAAGCGCCTTGGGGCGCTCCTACGAGCAGTACGTC. It encodes CARSALGRSYEQYV.

The chain recombines TRBV3-1 (or the pseudogene TRBV3-2) with TRBJ2-4; 9 bases are a match to TRBD1. The CDR3 is 14 amino acids. Looked up from germline, CDR1 is LGHDT and CDR2 is YNNKEL (reference sequence). Losses at the gene ends were 2 bases for V and 7 bases for J; bases not matched to a gene: 3. In nucleotides, the CDR3 is TGTGCCAGCAGCCAACGGGACAGGGAGAACATTCAGTACTTC. Translated, it gives CASSQRDRENIQYF.

The chain is built from TRBV9 and TRBJ1-6; a weak D match, TRBD1 (5 bases). Looked up from germline, CDR1 is SGDLS and CDR2 is YYNGEE. V lost 0 bases and J 8 bases, leaving 6 bases between the germline ends. The CDR3 extends over 13 amino acids. CDR3 nucleotides: TGTGCCAGCAGCGTAGGGGGGGATTCACCCCTCCACTTT. Its protein is CASSVGGDSPLHF.

The genes are TRBV14 and TRBJ2-3, with D maybe TRBD2 (6 bases). Trimming removed 0 bases from V and 0 bases from J, with 10 bases in between. CDR3 length: 16 residues. Germline CDR1 SGHDN, CDR2 FVKESK. CDR3 bases: TGTGCCAGCAGCCAAGATCCGGGACTCAGCACAGATACGCAGTATTTT. Translating it yields CASSQDPGLSTDTQYF.

The chain has TRBV18 and TRBJ1-4; D may be TRBD1 (6 bases). The CDR3 consists of 16 residues. Germline V lookup: CDR1 KGHSH, CDR2 LQKENI. Trimming stripped 3 bases from V and 0 bases from J, with 11 bases between. The CDR3 nucleotides are TGTGCCAGCTCACCTACGGACAGCGCAACTAATGAAAAACTGTTTTTT. It is translated as CASSPTDSATNEKLFF.

The J gene is TRBJ1-2, the V gene TRBV2; 12 positions agree with TRBD1. The CDR3 extends over 18 amino acids. Germline CDR1 and CDR2: SNHLY and FYNNEI. V lost 4 bases to trimming and J lost 0 bases; unmatched junction nucleotides: 9. This CDR3 reads CASSGDRDRGPSNYGYTF. CDR3 coding DNA: TGTGCCAGCAGTGGGGACCGGGACAGGGGGCCTTCTAACTATGGCTACACCTTC.